A single sample is the source of the 10 T cell receptor beta chains below, sequenced in a study of blood T cell repertoires in COVID-19. Clones were read by immunoSEQ multiplex PCR, and TCRdb kept only the in-frame ones, dropping some. The sample contains 100,000 to 150,000 clones, 70% to 90% of which appear only once. Material: peripheral blood. The receptor set was obtained from a man aged 45-60 years with acute or convalescent COVID-19.

The rearrangement links TRBV6-4 to TRBJ2-1, with D perhaps TRBD2 (5 bases). Trimming removed 0 bases at V and 1 base at J, with 13 bases between. The CDR3 is made up of 17 amino acids. Germline assignment: CDR1 MRHNA and CDR2 SNTAGT. CDR3 amino acids: CASSDSVWGVSYNEQFF. The CDR3 coding sequence is TGTGCCAGCAGTGACTCTGTGTGGGGAGTATCCTACAATGAGCAGTTCTTC.

V usage is TRBV5-4 and J usage is TRBJ1-2, with a tentative D call TRBD1 (6 bases). V was clipped by 4 bases and J by 4 bases, with 11 bases between them. The germline gives CDR1 SGHNT, CDR2 YYREEE (reference sequence). This CDR3 has 13 amino acids. CDR3 residues: CASSADRIYGYTF. In DNA form, the CDR3 reads TGTGCCAGCAGCGCCGACAGGATCTATGGCTACACCTTC.

This clone was counted many times. The chain joins TRBV28 to TRBJ2-7; tentative D call: TRBD2 (5 bases). The CDR3 loop spans 15 amino acids. V shed 3 bases and J shed 3 bases, with 15 bases lying between them. CDR1 is MDHEN and CDR2 is SYDVKM in the germline V gene. This CDR3 is CASSFQSVGLYEQYF. CDR3 nucleotide sequence: TGTGCCAGCAGTTTTCAGTCCGTCGGACTCTACGAGCAGTACTTC.

V usage is TRBV6-6 and J usage is TRBJ1-2; 8 bases are a match to TRBD1. The V segment lost 6 bases and the J segment 8 bases; nucleotides outside the gene matches: 17. The germline CDR1 and CDR2 sequences are MNHNY and SVGAGI (reference sequence). CDR3 length: 16 amino acids. CDR3 protein: CASSSYPGQGKDGYTF. As DNA, the CDR3 is TGTGCCAGCAGCAGTTACCCCGGACAGGGAAAGGACGGCTACACCTTC.

This sequence joins TRBV20-1 and TRBJ2-7; D is undetermined. CDR3 length equals 11 residues. CDR1 is DFQATT and CDR2 is SNEGSKA in the germline V gene (reference sequence). V dropped 1 base and J dropped 3 bases, with 4 bases sitting between them. DNA of the CDR3: TGCAGTGCTAGAGCGGGCTACGAGCAGTACTTC. Translated, it gives CSARAGYEQYF.

The genes are TRBV5-1 and TRBJ1-1, with D unresolved. The germline V gene encodes CDR1 SGHRS and CDR2 YFSETQ. This CDR3 region has 15 residues. V dropped 0 bases and J dropped 2 bases, with 11 bases sitting between them. CDR3 residues: CASSLGLGRNTEAFF. The CDR3 nucleotides are TGCGCCAGCAGCTTGGGTCTGGGCAGAAACACTGAAGCTTTCTTT. Full variable domain (remainder filled in from reference TRBV5-1 and TRBJ1-1): KAGVTQTPRYLIKTRGQQVTLSCSPISGHRSVSWYQQTPGQGLQFLFEYFSETQRNKGNFPGRFSGRQFSNSRSEMNVSTLELGDSALYLCASSLGLGRNTEAFFGQGTRLTVV.

This clone was seen once. The chain recombines TRBV27 with TRBJ1-5, with D perhaps matching TRBD1 (5 bases). The CDR3 consists of 16 residues. Germline assignment: CDR1 MNHEY and CDR2 SMNVEV (reference sequence). V was clipped by 8 bases and J by 0 bases, with 17 bases between them. This CDR3 is CASRNFGGNSNQPQHF. The CDR3 nucleotides read TGTGCCAGCCGGAATTTCGGGGGGAATAGCAATCAGCCCCAGCATTTT.

The J gene is TRBJ2-1, the V gene TRBV11-3, with 12 bases aligning to TRBD2. The trim removed 5 bases at V and 8 bases at J, leaving 7 bases unmatched. Germline CDR1 and CDR2: SGHNT and YENEEA. The length of the CDR3 is 15 residues. The CDR3 nucleotides are TGTGCCAGCAGCCCTAGCGGGAGGGCCCCCCATGAGCAGTTCTTC. It translates to CASSPSGRAPHEQFF.

This sequence joins TRBV9 and TRBJ1-2; D is possibly TRBD1 (6 bases). The CDR3 sequence is 16 residues long. Per germline, CDR1 SGDLS and CDR2 YYNGEE. V was pared by 0 bases and J by 6 bases, with 18 bases between. CDR3 coding DNA: TGTGCCAGCAGCGTAGCCCTGGGGGCGAGTTCGGATGGCTACACCTTC. This sequence encodes CASSVALGASSDGYTF.

V usage is TRBV5-8 and J usage is TRBJ1-2; 9 bases are a match to TRBD1. The CDR3 runs to 14 residues. Germline values: CDR1 SGHTS, CDR2 YDEGEE. V lost 4 bases and J lost 2; bases outside the gene matches: 3. CDR3 protein: CASSTGQGNYGYTF. CDR3 bases: TGTGCCAGCAGCACCGGACAGGGGAACTATGGCTACACCTTC.